This is a list of T cell receptor beta chains from one sample in a study of shared T cell receptors in the human thymus. Repertoires were generated with immunoSEQ multiplex PCR, while TCRdb's copy carries only in-frame clones and drops some. This sample has 500,000 to 750,000 clones; 70% to 90% occur once, and the top ten carry about 0.01%. Another study also made use of these data, one on human thymus T cells.

Sequencing was done on a sample of thymocytes. These receptors all stem from a boy younger than two with a congenital heart defect. CDR3s include the opening cysteine and the closing phenylalanine or tryptophan. The D gene is left open where the match is weak. Clone sizes are given selectively: once, few, many, or a class where the clone is expanded.

d_call: -; v_call: TRBV27; clone_size: -; j_call: TRBJ2-7; cdr3_nt: TGTGCCAGCAGAACGGGAAACAGCAGCTCCTACGAGCAGTACTTC; cdr3_aa: CASRTGNSSSYEQYF
d_call: TRBD1; v_call: TRBV7-3; clone_size: -; j_call: TRBJ2-2; cdr3_nt: TGTGCCAGCAGCTCCCGGGACAGGGTTGACACCGGGGAGCTGTTTTTT; cdr3_aa: CASSSRDRVDTGELFF
d_call: TRBD1; v_call: TRBV5-4; clone_size: -; j_call: TRBJ2-1; cdr3_nt: TGTGCCAGCAGCCAACTAAATCCCGGGACAGGGTACTACAATGAGCAGTTCTTC; cdr3_aa: CASSQLNPGTGYYNEQFF
d_call: TRBD1; v_call: TRBV10-3; clone_size: -; j_call: TRBJ2-3; cdr3_nt: TGTGCCATTGCGGGACAGGGGGCCAGAGATACGCAGTATTTT; cdr3_aa: CAIAGQGARDTQYF
d_call: TRBD1; v_call: TRBV7-8; clone_size: -; j_call: TRBJ1-4; cdr3_nt: TGTGCCAGCGGCAAACGGACAGGGGAACGGGGTGAAAAACTGTTTTTT; cdr3_aa: CASGKRTGERGEKLFF
d_call: TRBD2; v_call: TRBV5-1; clone_size: once; j_call: TRBJ2-5; cdr3_nt: TGCGCCAGCAGCAACGGACTAGCGGGGTGGCAAGAGACCCAGTACTTC; cdr3_aa: CASSNGLAGWQETQYF
d_call: -; v_call: TRBV6-5; clone_size: few; j_call: TRBJ2-2; cdr3_nt: TGTGCCAGCAGTTACGGGGACAAGAACACCGGGGAGCTGTTTTTT; cdr3_aa: CASSYGDKNTGELFF
d_call: TRBD2; v_call: TRBV2; clone_size: once; j_call: TRBJ2-3; cdr3_nt: TGTGCCAGCAGTGAGTTTACTAGCGGGAGGTCTGGCACAGATACGCAGTATTTT; cdr3_aa: CASSEFTSGRSGTDTQYF
d_call: TRBD2; v_call: TRBV19; clone_size: -; j_call: TRBJ2-1; cdr3_nt: TGTGCCAGTAGTATTAGCGGACTTTACAGCGGGAGGGCCGGGGATGAGCAGTTCTTC; cdr3_aa: CASSISGLYSGRAGDEQFF
d_call: -; v_call: TRBV6-1; clone_size: -; j_call: TRBJ2-7; cdr3_nt: TGTGCCAGCAGTTTACAGGACATCGAGCAGTACTTC; cdr3_aa: CASSLQDIEQYF
d_call: -; v_call: TRBV5-4; clone_size: -; j_call: TRBJ2-6; cdr3_nt: TGTGCCAGCAGCTTGGGTAGGACACCTCCCTCTGGGGCCAACGTCCTGACTTTC; cdr3_aa: CASSLGRTPPSGANVLTF
d_call: TRBD2; v_call: TRBV11-3; clone_size: -; j_call: TRBJ2-5; cdr3_nt: TGTGCCAGCAGCTTAGAGGGACTAGCGGGACGAGAGACCCAGTACTTC; cdr3_aa: CASSLEGLAGRETQYF
d_call: -; v_call: TRBV4-3; clone_size: -; j_call: TRBJ1-4; cdr3_nt: TGCGCCAGCAGCCAATCCTGGGGGGTTCAGGAAACTAATGAAAAACTGTTTTTT; cdr3_aa: CASSQSWGVQETNEKLFF
d_call: TRBD2; v_call: TRBV14; clone_size: -; j_call: TRBJ2-1; cdr3_nt: TGTGCCAGCAGCACTCTAGCGGGAGGGGCCTACAATGAGCAGTTCTTC; cdr3_aa: CASSTLAGGAYNEQFF
d_call: TRBD1; v_call: TRBV14; clone_size: few; j_call: TRBJ2-5; cdr3_nt: TGTGCCAGCAGCCACAGACAGGGGGACGCTTGGGAGACCCAGTACTTC; cdr3_aa: CASSHRQGDAWETQYF
d_call: TRBD2; v_call: TRBV18; clone_size: -; j_call: TRBJ2-7; cdr3_nt: TGTGCCAGCTCACCACCGGGCGGGGAGCGGGAGTGCCACGAGCAGTACTTC; cdr3_aa: CASSPPGGERECHEQYF
d_call: -; v_call: TRBV27; clone_size: -; j_call: TRBJ1-2; cdr3_nt: TGTGCCAGCAGTCCGGGACATACCTATGGCTACACCTTC; cdr3_aa: CASSPGHTYGYTF
d_call: -; v_call: TRBV6-5; clone_size: once; j_call: TRBJ2-4; cdr3_nt: TGTGCCAGCAGTTATTGGAGGGCAAATGGCAAAAACATTCAGTACTTC; cdr3_aa: CASSYWRANGKNIQYF
d_call: TRBD2; v_call: TRBV10-1; clone_size: -; j_call: TRBJ2-7; cdr3_nt: TGCGCCAGCAGTGAATCAGGACTAGCGGGACCCTACGAGCAGTACTTC; cdr3_aa: CASSESGLAGPYEQYF
d_call: TRBD2; v_call: TRBV11-2; clone_size: -; j_call: TRBJ2-7; cdr3_nt: TGTGCCAGCAGCTTAGAAAAATGGGGCGGGAGGCCCTCCTACGAGCAGTACTTC; cdr3_aa: CASSLEKWGGRPSYEQYF
d_call: TRBD1; v_call: TRBV27; clone_size: -; j_call: TRBJ1-5; cdr3_nt: TGTGCCAGCAGTTTATCGGGGGGACAGGGCATTAATCAGCCCCAGCATTTT; cdr3_aa: CASSLSGGQGINQPQHF
d_call: -; v_call: TRBV2; clone_size: -; j_call: TRBJ1-2; cdr3_nt: TGTGCCAGCAGGGGGCTACCGCCGGCCAATGGCTACACCTTC; cdr3_aa: CASRGLPPANGYTF
d_call: -; v_call: TRBV11-2; clone_size: once; j_call: TRBJ2-7; cdr3_nt: TGTGCCAGCAGCCCCACCGGGGGACAGAGCTCCTACGAGCAGTACTTC; cdr3_aa: CASSPTGGQSSYEQYF
d_call: TRBD2; v_call: TRBV6-5; clone_size: -; j_call: TRBJ2-7; cdr3_nt: TGTGCCAGCTCAGGGACTAGCGGTTCCTACGAGCAGTACTTC; cdr3_aa: CASSGTSGSYEQYF
d_call: TRBD1; v_call: TRBV2; clone_size: -; j_call: TRBJ2-5; cdr3_nt: TGTGCCAGCCACCCGGGCCCGGGACAGGGTAGAGAGACCCAGTACTTC; cdr3_aa: CASHPGPGQGRETQYF
d_call: TRBD2; v_call: TRBV7-2; clone_size: -; j_call: TRBJ2-5; cdr3_nt: TGTGCCAGCAGCTTAAGATCGAGCGGGAGGGGGGAGACCCAGTACTTC; cdr3_aa: CASSLRSSGRGETQYF
d_call: TRBD1; v_call: TRBV19; clone_size: -; j_call: TRBJ2-1; cdr3_nt: TGTGCCAGTAGTACGGACAGGGAAAATGAGCAGTTCTTC; cdr3_aa: CASSTDRENEQFF
d_call: -; v_call: TRBV27; clone_size: -; j_call: TRBJ2-5; cdr3_nt: TGTGCCAGCAGAAGGGGTTCCTGGGAGACCCAGTACTTC; cdr3_aa: CASRRGSWETQYF
d_call: -; v_call: TRBV5-1; clone_size: -; j_call: TRBJ2-2; cdr3_nt: TGCGCCACCAAAGAGGTCGGGGTTCTAGCTGGACACACCGGGGAGCTGTTTTTT; cdr3_aa: CATKEVGVLAGHTGELFF
d_call: TRBD1; v_call: TRBV28; clone_size: once; j_call: TRBJ2-5; cdr3_nt: TGTGCCAGCAGCCAGACCCTCCGGGACAGAAAGACCCAAGAGACCCAGTACTTC; cdr3_aa: CASSQTLRDRKTQETQYF
d_call: TRBD1; v_call: TRBV5-1; clone_size: -; j_call: TRBJ2-7; cdr3_nt: TGCGCCAGCAGCTCCTACAGGGGTGTGGGCTACGAGCAGTACTTC; cdr3_aa: CASSSYRGVGYEQYF
d_call: -; v_call: TRBV5-6; clone_size: -; j_call: TRBJ2-7; cdr3_nt: TGTGCCAGCAGCCAGGGACGGGGGAGGCACTACGAGCAGTACTTC; cdr3_aa: CASSQGRGRHYEQYF
d_call: TRBD1; v_call: TRBV28; clone_size: -; j_call: TRBJ2-4; cdr3_nt: TGTGCCAGCAGCCCATCAGATGGACAGGGATCCAAAAACATTCAGTACTTC; cdr3_aa: CASSPSDGQGSKNIQYF
d_call: TRBD1; v_call: TRBV5-6; clone_size: -; j_call: TRBJ2-7; cdr3_nt: TGTGCCAGCAGCCCCCCCGGGACAGGGGACGAGCAGTACTTC; cdr3_aa: CASSPPGTGDEQYF
d_call: TRBD1; v_call: TRBV4-1; clone_size: few; j_call: TRBJ2-7; cdr3_nt: TGCGCCAGCAGCCAAGATCGGTCGGACAGGGCCTACGAGCAGTACTTC; cdr3_aa: CASSQDRSDRAYEQYF
d_call: -; v_call: TRBV6-6; clone_size: -; j_call: TRBJ2-1; cdr3_nt: TGTGCCAGCAGTTACGTCGACAGCTCCTACAATGAGCAGTTCTTC; cdr3_aa: CASSYVDSSYNEQFF
d_call: -; v_call: TRBV6-1; clone_size: -; j_call: TRBJ2-7; cdr3_nt: TGTGCCAGCAGTGCCGCGGGGAGGGAGCAGTACTTC; cdr3_aa: CASSAAGREQYF
d_call: TRBD2; v_call: TRBV11-2; clone_size: -; j_call: TRBJ2-7; cdr3_nt: TGTGCCAGCAGCTTAAGGGGAGGGCTGAGCTCCTACGAGCAGTACTTC; cdr3_aa: CASSLRGGLSSYEQYF
d_call: TRBD2; v_call: TRBV30; clone_size: -; j_call: TRBJ2-1; cdr3_nt: TGTGCCTGGAGTTTCCCGGGTGGGGCTAGCGGGAGCGTGGCCTACAATGAGCAGTTCTTC; cdr3_aa: CAWSFPGGASGSVAYNEQFF
d_call: TRBD1; v_call: TRBV29-1; clone_size: -; j_call: TRBJ2-7; cdr3_nt: TGCAGCGCTGAGGGGCCGACAGGGGGCGGCAAGCAGTACTTC; cdr3_aa: CSAEGPTGGGKQYF
d_call: -; v_call: TRBV2; clone_size: -; j_call: TRBJ1-1; cdr3_nt: TGTGCCAGCAGTGGGGTCAGGGCTCAACCTGAAGCTTTCTTT; cdr3_aa: CASSGVRAQPEAFF
d_call: -; v_call: TRBV19; clone_size: once; j_call: TRBJ2-2; cdr3_nt: TGTGCCAGTATCAACAGGGTCACCGGGGAGCTGTTTTTT; cdr3_aa: CASINRVTGELFF